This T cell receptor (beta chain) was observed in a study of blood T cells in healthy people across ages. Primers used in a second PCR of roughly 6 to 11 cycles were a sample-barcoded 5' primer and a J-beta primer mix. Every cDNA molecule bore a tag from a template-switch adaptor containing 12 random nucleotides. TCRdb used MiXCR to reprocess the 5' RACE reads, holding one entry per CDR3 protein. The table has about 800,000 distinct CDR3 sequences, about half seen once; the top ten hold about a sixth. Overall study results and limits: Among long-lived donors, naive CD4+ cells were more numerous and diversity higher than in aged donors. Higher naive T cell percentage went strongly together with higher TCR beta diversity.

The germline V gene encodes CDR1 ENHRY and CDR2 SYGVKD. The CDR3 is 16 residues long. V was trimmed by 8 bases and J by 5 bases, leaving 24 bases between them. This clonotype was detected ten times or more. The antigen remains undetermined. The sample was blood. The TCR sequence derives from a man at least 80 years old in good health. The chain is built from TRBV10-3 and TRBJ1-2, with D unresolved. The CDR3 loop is CAIGRHESSLVYGYTF. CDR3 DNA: TGTGCCATCGGTCGGCATGAATCCTCCCTGGTTTATGGCTACACCTTC.